A single sample gave rise to the 17 T cell receptor beta chains below, sequenced in a study of blood T cell repertoires in COVID-19. Generated by immunoSEQ multiplex PCR, the TCRdb table keeps only in-frame clones and is missing some. Of tens of thousands of clones in the sample, 70% to 85% are singletons; the top ten hold roughly 7.3%. Sample: peripheral blood. All receptors derive from a woman aged 55-70 years with acute or convalescent COVID-19.

The count of this clone is one. The limits of the CDR3 on the DNA are not certain, so only TCRdb's listed CDR3 is given. The genes are TRBV3-1 (or the pseudogene TRBV3-2) and TRBJ2-5; the table's D call, TRBD1, has no DNA check behind it. Ends included, the CDR3 has 21 residues. Looked up from germline, CDR1 is LGHDT and CDR2 is YNNKEL (reference sequence). The CDR3 sequence is CASSQVFFRGRDRGDQETQYF.

The J gene is TRBJ1-6, the V gene TRBV6-6; D gene uncertain. The CDR3 is made up of 15 amino acids. Per germline, CDR1 MNHNY and CDR2 SVGAGI (reference sequence). V was pared by 2 bases and J by 9 bases, with 14 bases between. The CDR3 nucleotides are TGTGCCAGCAGTTACCGGCAAAATAGCGGTTCACCCCTCCACTTT. Protein sequence: CASSYRQNSGSPLHF.

J is TRBJ2-1 and V is TRBV28; 9 bases match TRBD2. CDR1 and CDR2 (germline): MDHEN, SYDVKM. V lost 2 bases and J lost 0; bases outside the gene matches: 11. The CDR3 is 19 residues long. The CDR3: CASSLRQRGVTSSYNEQFF. In nucleotides, the CDR3 is TGTGCCAGCAGTTTAAGGCAGCGGGGGGTTACGAGCTCCTACAATGAGCAGTTCTTC.

The chain employs TRBV7-2 and TRBJ1-2; 8 bases agree with TRBD1. The CDR3 sequence is 17 residues long. The germline V gene encodes CDR1 SGHTA and CDR2 FQGNSA. Trimming removed 1 base from V and 3 bases from J; junction bases left unmatched: 10. The DNA of the CDR3 is TGTGCCAGCAGCTTAGGTCCAGGGGGCTCGGAGTACTATGGCTACACCTTC. Translated: CASSLGPGGSEYYGYTF.

The gene calls are TRBV2 and TRBJ1-1; D is unclear. V gave up 6 bases and J gave up 0 bases, with 11 bases separating them. The germline gives CDR1 SNHLY, CDR2 FYNNEI. CDR3 length: 14 residues. The DNA for the CDR3 is TGTGCCAGCAGAAAAGACGGAGTGAACACTGAAGCTTTCTTT. Its protein product is CASRKDGVNTEAFF. Together with reference TRBV2 and TRBJ1-1, the CDR3 gives the full variable domain: EPEVTQTPSHQVTQMGQEVILRCVPISNHLYFYWYRQILGQKVEFLVSFYNNEISEKSEIFDDQFSVERPDGSNFTLKIRSTKLEDSAMYFCASRKDGVNTEAFFGQGTRLTVV.

The V gene is TRBV5-1, the J gene TRBJ1-2; unclear D gene. The CDR3 is made up of 12 amino acids. Germline V lookup: CDR1 SGHRS, CDR2 YFSETQ. V was shortened by 4 bases and J by 2 bases, with 6 bases between the two germline ends. The CDR3, as DNA: TGCGCCAGCAGCACAGCAAACTATGGCTACACCTTC. Translated, it gives CASSTANYGYTF.

The chain couples TRBV6-1 to TRBJ1-3; maybe TRBD1 (5 bases). Germline values: CDR1 MNHNS, CDR2 SASEGT. The CDR3 is 17 residues long. V was trimmed by 2 bases and J by 0 bases, leaving 14 bases between them. CDR3 DNA: TGTGCCAGCAGTGAAACTGGGGCGGGGGGCTCTGGAAACACCATATATTTT. The encoded protein is CASSETGAGGSGNTIYF.

This chain connects TRBV11-2 to TRBJ2-7; a possible D gene is TRBD1 (5 bases). The germline V gene has CDR1 SGHAT and CDR2 FQNNGV. This CDR3 contains 15 residues. V was shortened by 1 base and J by 4 bases, with 14 bases between the two germline ends. The CDR3 DNA reads as TGTGCCAGCAGCTTAGTCCCAAGACAGATATACGAGCAGTACTTC. Translating gives CASSLVPRQIYEQYF. Drawing the rest from reference TRBV11-2 and TRBJ2-7, the complete variable domain is EAGVAQSPRYKIIEKRQSVAFWCNPISGHATLYWYQQILGQGPKLLIQFQNNGVVDDSQLPKDRFSAERLKGVDSTLKIQPAKLEDSAVYLCASSLVPRQIYEQYFGPGTRLTVT.

This rearrangement joins TRBV7-9 to TRBJ1-1; D is unclear. Trimming took off 1 base at V and 4 bases at J, with 16 bases between the two ends. The CDR3 is 16 residues long. Germline lookup yields CDR1 SEHNR and CDR2 FQNEAQ (reference sequence). The CDR3 region has the DNA TGTGCCAGCAGCTTAGTCGGAGGAACACTCCTCACTGAAGCTTTCTTT. Translated, it gives CASSLVGGTLLTEAFF. Drawing the rest from reference TRBV7-9 and TRBJ1-1, the complete variable domain is DTGVSQNPRHKITKRGQNVTFRCDPISEHNRLYWYRQTLGQGPEFLTYFQNEAQLEKSRLLSDRFSAERPKGSFSTLEIQRTEQGDSAMYLCASSLVGGTLLTEAFFGQGTRLTVV.

This chain connects TRBV5-1 to TRBJ1-1; a weak D match, TRBD1 (5 bases). This CDR3 has 14 amino acids. V was pared by 0 bases and J by 4 bases, with 10 bases between. Germline values: CDR1 SGHRS, CDR2 YFSETQ. CDR3 residues: CASSLELGLTEAFF. In nucleotides, the CDR3 is TGCGCCAGCAGCTTGGAACTGGGGCTCACTGAAGCTTTCTTT.

The V and J genes are TRBV6-5 and TRBJ2-7; 7 bases map to TRBD2. The V segment lost 1 base and the J segment 6 bases; nucleotides outside the gene matches: 3. CDR1 MNHEY and CDR2 SVGAGI come from the germline V gene. The CDR3 length is 13 residues. The CDR3 sequence: CASSYFPGGEQYF. The CDR3 DNA reads as TGTGCCAGCAGTTACTTCCCGGGGGGCGAGCAGTACTTC.

This chain links TRBV18 with TRBJ1-3; 10 bases fit TRBD1. After removal of 6 bases from V and 0 bases from J, the junction contained 5 bases not matched to a gene. The CDR3 is 16 amino acids. CDR1 and CDR2 (germline): KGHSH, LQKENI. CDR3: CASSAGQGISGNTIYF. CDR3 nucleotides: TGTGCCAGCTCGGCGGGACAGGGGATCTCTGGAAACACCATATATTTT.

This clone has only a few counts. V and J are TRBV7-2 and TRBJ1-1; a possible D gene is TRBD1 (5 bases). V lost 8 bases, J lost 1 base, and 14 bases lay in between. The CDR3 sequence is 14 residues long. CDR1 and CDR2 from the germline V gene are SGHTA and FQGNSA. Here the CDR3 DNA reads TGTGCCAGCTCCCCTGGCGGGGCGAACACTGAAGCTTTCTTT. Protein product: CASSPGGANTEAFF.

The V call is TRBV7-3, the J call TRBJ1-1; D is uncertain. The length of the CDR3 is 13 residues. Germline V gene sequence: CDR1 SGHTA, CDR2 FQGTGA. The V end lost 4 bases, the J end lost 1 base, and 7 bases lay between the germline ends. The CDR3 sequence: CASSYGENTEAFF. Here the CDR3 DNA reads TGTGCCAGCAGCTACGGTGAGAACACTGAAGCTTTCTTT.

J is TRBJ1-3 and V is TRBV30; D is unclear. Looked up from germline, CDR1 is GTSNPN and CDR2 is SVGIG (reference sequence). The CDR3 spans 17 residues. V lost 1 base to trimming and J lost 0 bases, with 16 bases between them. CDR3 coding DNA: TGTGCCTGGAGTGCAGTCAAACTTGGAGGCTCTGGAAACACCATATATTTT. This translates into CAWSAVKLGGSGNTIYF.

This clone was seen just once. The DNA of the CDR3 is TGTGCCAGCAGCCCCAGCGGGGGGGGGACAGATACGCAGTATTTT. Translating gives CASSPSGGGTDTQYF. The gene calls are TRBV3-1 (or the pseudogene TRBV3-2) and TRBJ2-3; 10 bases fit TRBD2. Losses at the gene ends were 4 bases for V and 3 bases for J; bases not matched to a gene: 4. This CDR3 is 15 amino acids long. Per the germline V gene, CDR1 is LGHDT and CDR2 is YNNKEL (reference sequence).

The genes are TRBV27 and TRBJ1-2; 9 bases agree with TRBD1. This CDR3 spans 13 amino acids. The germline V gene has CDR1 MNHEY and CDR2 SMNVEV (reference sequence). Losses at the gene ends were 5 bases for V and 6 bases for J; bases not matched to a gene: 4. The CDR3 reads CASSLTGGNGYTF. Written as DNA, the CDR3 is TGTGCCAGCAGTCTAACAGGGGGCAATGGCTACACCTTC.